These 19 T cell receptor beta chains share one sample of origin, sequenced in a study of blood T cells in healthy people across ages. With a J-beta primer mix and a sample-barcoded 5' primer, a second PCR ran about 7 to 12 cycles. TCRdb re-called the 5' RACE reads with MiXCR, one entry per CDR3 protein. The sample lists just under 900,000 distinct CDR3 sequences; under 30% were seen once. Sequencing was performed on blood. Every receptor here comes from a woman of 80 years or more in good health.

This clonotype was seen many times. The chain employs TRBV2 and TRBJ1-6, with D perhaps matching TRBD1 (6 bases). The length of the CDR3 is 18 residues. V lost 0 bases to trimming and J lost 4 bases, with 16 bases between them. From germline, CDR1 is SNHLY and CDR2 FYNNEI. CDR3 DNA: TGTGCCAGCAGTGAAGCGCAGGCAGGGGCGCCTTATAATTCACCCCTCCACTTT. Its protein is CASSEAQAGAPYNSPLHF.

This clonotype was seen ten or more times. The rearrangement uses TRBV7-9 and TRBJ2-5; the match to TRBD2 covers 8 bases. Germline V CDR1 and CDR2: SEHNR, FQNEAQ (reference sequence). After removal of 2 bases from V and 4 bases from J, the junction contained 3 bases not matched to a gene. The CDR3 has 14 amino acids. The DNA of the CDR3 is TGTGCCAGCAGCTTAACGGGGGGGCGAGAGACCCAGTACTTC. Translation gives CASSLTGGRETQYF.

This rearrangement joins TRBV5-1 to TRBJ1-2, with D unclear. CDR1 and CDR2 from the germline V gene are SGHRS and YFSETQ. CDR3 length: 13 residues. Trimming left V 1 base short and J 6 bases short, with 10 bases between. This CDR3 is CASSLRVTDGYTF. Here the CDR3 DNA reads TGCGCCAGCAGCTTGCGGGTAACGGATGGCTACACCTTC.

This clonotype was observed many times. J is TRBJ1-6 and V is TRBV20-1, with TRBD1 identical over 9 bases. V lost 4 bases and J lost 9; bases outside the gene matches: 13. The CDR3 contains 16 residues. From germline, CDR1 is DFQATT and CDR2 SNEGSKA (reference sequence). The CDR3: CSATGGWDRVSSPLHF. In DNA, the CDR3 is TGCAGTGCTACGGGTGGTTGGGACAGGGTTTCTTCACCCCTCCACTTT.

The chain has TRBV7-6 and TRBJ2-7, with D perhaps matching TRBD1 (5 bases). The CDR3 length is 14 residues. CDR1 and CDR2 (germline): SGHVS, FNYEAQ. Trimming stripped 4 bases from V and 1 base from J, with 11 bases between. The CDR3 nucleotides read TGTGCCAGCAGCTCAAACAGGATATCCTACGAGCAGTACTTC. Translated, it gives CASSSNRISYEQYF.

This chain connects TRBV7-2 to TRBJ1-1; 8 bases are a match to TRBD1. J lost 5 bases, V lost 5 bases, and 10 bases had no gene match. CDR3 length equals 15 residues. Germline CDR1 is SGHTA and CDR2 is FQGNSA. The CDR3 sequence is CASSPAQGARTEAFF. CDR3 in DNA: TGTGCCAGCAGCCCCGCCCAGGGGGCAAGGACTGAAGCTTTCTTT.

This clonotype was picked up many times. This chain links TRBV5-4 with TRBJ2-1; D perhaps matches TRBD1 (6 bases). In germline, CDR1 is SGHNT, CDR2 YYREEE (reference sequence). Trimming removed 3 bases from V and 1 base from J, with 17 bases in between. The CDR3 contains 17 residues. Here the CDR3 DNA reads TGTGCCAGCAGCTCAACGGGACACCCTTGGTCCTACAATGAGCAGTTCTTC. Its translation is CASSSTGHPWSYNEQFF.

The chain links TRBV6-2 or TRBV6-3 to TRBJ1-1; maybe TRBD1 (5 bases). The CDR3 totals 14 residues. Germline CDR1 is MNHEY and CDR2 is SVGEGT. Trimming took 2 bases from V and 8 from J, leaving 15 bases between them. CDR3 region: CASSYLGRINEAFF. The CDR3 DNA follows: TGTGCCAGCAGTTACCTGGGGCGGATCAACGAAGCTTTCTTT.

The rearrangement links TRBV5-1 to TRBJ2-2, with D possibly matching TRBD2 (5 bases). CDR1 and CDR2 from the germline V gene are SGHRS and YFSETQ. The CDR3 is 16 residues long. V was shortened by 1 base and J by 1 base, with 11 bases between the two germline ends. CDR3 region: CASSLSVRVNTGELFF. The CDR3 DNA reads TGCGCCAGCAGCTTGTCCGTGAGGGTGAACACCGGGGAGCTGTTTTTT.

This clonotype has a count of ten or more. This chain joins TRBV29-1 and TRBJ1-2; 8 bases fit TRBD1. Per germline, CDR1 SQVTM and CDR2 ANQGSEA. CDR3 length: 11 residues. Trimming removed 6 bases from V and 6 bases from J; junction bases left unmatched: 3. The CDR3 sequence is CSVDREDGYTF. CDR3 in DNA: TGCAGCGTGGACAGGGAGGATGGCTACACCTTC.

In its sample, this clonotype was seen many times. A clone one base away is much larger, so this may be a read error. This sequence joins TRBV27 and TRBJ2-1; no firm D call. The end of the DNA is better explained by TRBJ2-7, so the J call may be wrong. Germline V gene sequence: CDR1 MNHEY, CDR2 SMNVEV (reference sequence). This CDR3 is built from 13 residues. The DNA for the CDR3 is TGTGCCAGCAGTTTAGCCAGTTACAATGAGCAGTACTTC. Translated: CASSLASYNEQYF.

This chain links TRBV27 with TRBJ1-1; D is uncertain. Per the germline V gene, CDR1 is MNHEY and CDR2 is SMNVEV (reference sequence). V lost 2 bases and J lost 0, with 10 bases in between. CDR3 length: 15 residues. The CDR3 DNA follows: TGTGCCAGCAGTTTAAAGGCACAGATGAACACTGAAGCTTTCTTT. It translates to CASSLKAQMNTEAFF.

Details on this clonotype: A read error is possible here, since a much larger clone lies one base away. The CDR3 protein is CNARGDQETQYF. CDR3 DNA: TGCAATGCTAGGGGCGACCAAGAGACCCAGTACTTC. This chain connects TRBV20-1 to TRBJ2-7; maybe TRBD1 (5 bases). The end of the DNA fits TRBJ2-5 better, so the J call may be wrong. There are 12 residues in the CDR3. Germline CDR1 and CDR2: DFQATT and SNEGSKA (reference sequence).

Of note for this clonotype: A read error may account for a junction end that differs from germline. The chain joins TRBV10-3 to TRBJ2-2; 7 positions match TRBD1. The germline CDR1 and CDR2 sequences are ENHRY and SYGVKD. CDR3 length: 16 residues. CDR3 coding DNA: TGTGCCATCAGGAGAACCGGGACAGCGAACACCGAGGAGCTGTTTTTT. Translated, it gives CAIRRTGTANTEELFF.

This clonotype was counted only a few times. The chain joins TRBV7-8 to TRBJ1-4; D perhaps matches TRBD1 (5 bases). CDR1 is SGHVS, CDR2 FQNEAQ, per germline. This CDR3 is built from 16 residues. Trimming shortened V by 5 bases and J by 3 bases, and 16 bases separated the two germline ends. As DNA, the CDR3 is TGTGCCAGCAGCCCTACAGCCCTAGGGGCTAATGAAAAACTGTTTTTT. Translated, it gives CASSPTALGANEKLFF.

The chain joins TRBV20-1 to TRBJ1-1, with D possibly being TRBD1 (5 bases). The CDR3 has 14 amino acids. Germline V gene lookup returns CDR1 DFQATT and CDR2 SNEGSKA (reference sequence). CDR3 amino acids: CRAQGFEANTEAFF. In DNA, the CDR3 is TGCAGGGCCCAGGGATTCGAAGCGAACACTGAAGCTTTCTTT.

This clonotype was observed a handful of times. Here the CDR3 reads CASSSRDLIHCAYGYTF. DNA for the CDR3: TGTGCCAGCAGCTCCCGGGACTTAATTCACTGCGCCTATGGCTACACCTTC. V and J are TRBV5-8 and TRBJ1-2; maybe TRBD1 (5 bases). Germline assignment: CDR1 SGHTS and CDR2 YDEGEE. This CDR3 spans 17 amino acids. Trimming took 3 bases from V and 4 from J, leaving 22 bases between them.

This clonotype has at least ten counts. The rearrangement joins TRBV20-1 to TRBJ1-2; 9 nucleotides line up with TRBD1. CDR1 is DFQATT and CDR2 is SNEGSKA in the germline V gene (reference sequence). The CDR3 runs 16 residues. V lost 4 bases, J lost 3 bases, and 12 bases stayed unmatched. CDR3 in DNA: TGCAGTGCTACCACCACCGGGACAGGGAAGGACTATGGCTACACCTTC. Its translation: CSATTTGTGKDYGYTF.

This clonotype was found once. It may be a read error: a sequence one base away is much more abundant. The chain employs TRBV24-1 and TRBJ2-3; D ambiguous. The CDR3 covers 14 residues. Germline values: CDR1 KGHDR, CDR2 SFDVKD. Between the trimmed V and J ends, which lost 7 bases and 1 base, there was a span of 11 bases. Written as DNA, the CDR3 is TGTGCCACCAGGCCGGCACGGGGCACAGATACGCAGTATTTT. It is translated as CATRPARGTDTQYF.